The 18 T cell receptor beta chains in this list originate from one sample, sequenced in a study of CD8 T cells in ankylosing spondylitis. One entry per CDR3 protein, called by TCRdb with MiXCR from the 5' RACE reads. The sample consists of roughly 200,000 distinct CDR3 sequences, around 25% of them appearing once. The sequencing sample was made of blood, either unsorted or a sorted T cell fraction (not recorded which). The receptors derive from a male donor with ankylosing spondylitis or in good health (not recorded which).

V is TRBV20-1 and J is TRBJ2-1; TRBD2 agrees at 8 bases. Germline V gene sequence: CDR1 DFQATT, CDR2 SNEGSKA (reference sequence). This CDR3 region has 15 residues. V was clipped by 5 bases and J by 0 bases; unmatched bases: 6. The CDR3, as DNA: TGCAGTGCTCGAATAGCGGGAAGCTCCTACAATGAGCAGTTCTTC. Translation gives CSARIAGSSYNEQFF.

The CDR3 nucleotides are TGCAGTGCTAGTAGAGGGGGCGGCCTACTCGAGCAGTACTTC. It yields the protein CSASRGGGLLEQYF. The rearrangement links TRBV20-1 to TRBJ2-7; 7 nucleotides match TRBD1. CDR3 length equals 14 residues. V shed 3 bases, J shed 6 bases, and the junction held 11 bases outside the gene matches. Germline values: CDR1 DFQATT, CDR2 SNEGSKA (reference sequence).

The table lists this clonotype with a few counts. One junction end disagrees with the germline gene, perhaps due to a read error. The CDR3 DNA reads as TGCTGTGCTAGATCCGGGAGTGGGGTACACAATGAGCAGTTCTTC. It codes for CCARSGSGVHNEQFF. The rearrangement uses TRBV20-1 and TRBJ2-1; D possibly corresponds to TRBD2 (6 bases). The CDR3 contains 15 residues. CDR1 is DFQATT and CDR2 is SNEGSKA in the germline V gene (reference sequence).

J is TRBJ1-6 and V is TRBV20-1, with 7 nucleotides matching TRBD1. The germline V gene encodes CDR1 DFQATT and CDR2 SNEGSKA (reference sequence). V was pared by 0 bases and J by 4 bases, with 6 bases of the junction left unmatched. CDR3 size: 16 residues. In DNA form, the CDR3 reads TGCAGTGCTAGAGATCCGCAGGGGGAATATAATTCACCCCTCCACTTT. Protein product: CSARDPQGEYNSPLHF.

This clonotype was detected only a few times. The genes are TRBV6-1 and TRBJ2-5; possibly TRBD2 for D (7 bases). Trimming took 5 bases from V and 5 from J, leaving 18 bases between them. Germline CDR1 reads MNHNS; CDR2 reads SASEGT. This CDR3 has 15 residues. The CDR3: CASSTNGGARETQYF. The CDR3 nucleotides read TGTGCCAGCAGTACCAATGGGGGGGCTCGGGAGACCCAGTACTTC.

Details on this clonotype: A read error is possible here, since a much larger clone lies one base away. V is TRBV27 and J is TRBJ2-1; D not certain. Germline CDR1 MNHEY, CDR2 SMNVEV (reference sequence). CDR3 length: 16 residues. Trimming removed 4 bases at V and 2 bases at J, with 15 bases between. The CDR3 DNA follows: TGTGCCAGCAGTTCATTCGGTGTAGCTACCTACAATGAGCAGTTCTTC. Translation: CASSSFGVATYNEQFF.

This clonotype appeared many times. V gene TRBV20-1 combines with J gene TRBJ2-3, with D possibly TRBD1 on 6 matching bases. This CDR3 has 13 residues. Germline CDR1 and CDR2: DFQATT and SNEGSKA (reference sequence). V was clipped by 3 bases and J by 6 bases, with 13 bases between them. CDR3 coding DNA: TGCAGTGCTAGTCCACAGGGTTGGGATACGCAGTATTTT. It yields the protein CSASPQGWDTQYF.

This chain uses TRBV20-1 with TRBJ2-7; 7 nucleotides align to TRBD2. Germline V gene sequence: CDR1 DFQATT, CDR2 SNEGSKA (reference sequence). CDR3 length: 14 amino acids. V shed 4 bases, J shed 6 bases, and the junction held 12 bases outside the gene matches. The CDR3 nucleotides read TGCAGTGCTACAAGGAAGGGGACGGGAGGCGAGCAGTACTTC. It encodes CSATRKGTGGEQYF.

This clonotype came up a few times. The rearrangement uses TRBV12-3 or TRBV12-4 and TRBJ1-1, with 8 positions matching TRBD1. Trimming at V came to 3 bases and at J to 4 bases, leaving 7 bases not matched to a gene. CDR3 size: 15 residues. Here the CDR3 DNA reads TGTGCCAGCAGTTTTATCGGGACAGGTGGCACTGAAGCTTTCTTT. This gives the protein CASSFIGTGGTEAFF.

This clonotype appeared many times. V and J are TRBV6-2 or TRBV6-3 and TRBJ2-7, with a weak D call TRBD2 (6 bases). Trimming left V 2 bases short and J 3 bases short, with 17 bases between. The CDR3 is 16 amino acids. Germline V CDR1 and CDR2: MNHEY, SVGEGT. Written as DNA, the CDR3 is TGTGCCAGCAGTTACCCGCCCCCGGGACTGAACTACGAGCAGTACTTC. Translating it yields CASSYPPPGLNYEQYF.

This clonotype was picked up many times. The chain carries TRBV20-1 and TRBJ2-3; 10 nucleotides match TRBD2. Germline V CDR1 and CDR2: DFQATT, SNEGSKA (reference sequence). The ends lost 3 bases at V and 0 bases at J; junction bases unmatched: 6. The CDR3 is 16 residues long. CDR3 amino acids: CSASALAGKSTDTQYF. The CDR3 DNA reads as TGCAGTGCTAGCGCACTAGCGGGGAAAAGCACAGATACGCAGTATTTT.

This clonotype was recorded many times. The genes are TRBV4-1 and TRBJ1-6; D not resolved. The V gene's germline CDR1 is MGHRA and CDR2 YSYEKL. The CDR3 loop spans 14 amino acids. The V gene lost 4 bases and the J gene lost 6 bases, with 10 bases spanning the gap. The CDR3 sequence: CASSPRDPNSPLHF. The CDR3 nucleotides read TGCGCCAGCAGCCCGAGGGATCCTAATTCACCCCTCCACTTT.

This clonotype was detected ten times or more. The rearrangement joins TRBV4-1 to TRBJ1-1; D might be TRBD1 (5 bases). CDR3 length: 15 amino acids. V lost 1 base to trimming and J lost 8 bases, with 17 bases between them. The V gene's germline CDR1 is MGHRA and CDR2 YSYEKL. CDR3 in amino acids: CASSQVWGEVTEAFF. CDR3 nucleotides: TGCGCCAGCAGCCAAGTTTGGGGCGAGGTAACGGAAGCTTTCTTT.

Ten or more counts support this clonotype. The chain couples TRBV7-3 to TRBJ2-1; 11 nucleotides agree with TRBD2. The length of the CDR3 is 15 residues. Unmatched junction bases numbered 6, after V lost 5 bases and J lost 6 bases. Germline V gene sequence: CDR1 SGHTA, CDR2 FQGTGA. This CDR3 is CASSPVLAGVNEQFF. The DNA of the CDR3 is TGTGCCAGCAGCCCCGTACTAGCGGGAGTCAATGAGCAGTTCTTC.

This clonotype was seen ten or more times. The chain joins TRBV29-1 to TRBJ2-2; no reliable D call. The germline V and J ends were trimmed by 3 bases and 0 bases, with 5 bases remaining between them. Germline V gives CDR1 SQVTM, CDR2 ANQGSEA. The CDR3 is 13 amino acids. The CDR3 region has the DNA TGCAGCGTTGACTCTGCGAACACCGGGGAGCTGTTTTTT. It is translated as CSVDSANTGELFF.

This clonotype was seen a handful of times. V is TRBV20-1 and J is TRBJ2-1; 11 bases map to TRBD1. The trim removed 1 base at V and 4 bases at J, leaving 6 bases unmatched. CDR1 and CDR2 from the germline V gene are DFQATT and SNEGSKA (reference sequence). This CDR3 has 16 amino acids. The CDR3 nucleotides are TGCAGTGCTAGAGTCCCGGGACAGGGGGAGTACAATGAGCAGTTCTTC. Encoded protein: CSARVPGQGEYNEQFF.

Ten or more counts support this clonotype. The CDR3 coding sequence is TGTGCCAGCAGTTACGGGACGGTTAATGAAAAACTGTTTTTT. Translating gives CASSYGTVNEKLFF. This sequence joins TRBV6-5 and TRBJ1-4, with D perhaps matching TRBD1 (5 bases). The CDR3 loop spans 14 amino acids. V lost 2 bases to trimming and J lost 4 bases, with 8 bases between them. The V gene's germline CDR1 is MNHEY and CDR2 SVGAGI.

This clonotype came up a few times. J is TRBJ2-1 and V is TRBV28; D is possibly TRBD2 (5 bases). The CDR3 consists of 12 residues. V was shortened by 6 bases and J by 7 bases, with 10 bases between the two germline ends. Looked up from germline, CDR1 is MDHEN and CDR2 is SYDVKM. The CDR3 loop reads CASSPSPNEQFF. CDR3 in DNA: TGTGCCAGCAGCCCTAGCCCGAATGAGCAGTTCTTC. Full variable domain (missing parts from reference TRBV28 and TRBJ2-1): DVKVTQSSRYLVKRTGEKVFLECVQDMDHENMFWYRQDPGLGLRLIYFSYDVKMKEKGDIPEGYSVSREKKERFSLILESASTNQTSMYLCASSPSPNEQFFGPGTRLTVL.